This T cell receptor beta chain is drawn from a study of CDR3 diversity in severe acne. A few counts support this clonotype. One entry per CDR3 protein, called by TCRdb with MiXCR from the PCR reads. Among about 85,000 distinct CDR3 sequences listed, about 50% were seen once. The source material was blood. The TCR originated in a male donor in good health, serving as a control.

CDR3 amino acids: CASSAQGAGNQPQHF. In DNA form, the CDR3 reads TGTGCCAGCAGTGCACAGGGGGCGGGCAATCAGCCCCAGCATTTT. This chain connects TRBV2 to TRBJ1-5; 9 positions match TRBD1. Germline loops: CDR1 SNHLY, CDR2 FYNNEI. The CDR3 is 15 amino acids. V was clipped by 4 bases and J by 2 bases; unmatched bases: 3.